This T cell receptor (beta chain) was sequenced in a study of blood T cell repertoires in COVID-19. TCRdb's copy holds only in-frame clones and misses some; the assay was immunoSEQ multiplex PCR. The sample includes some 78,000 clones, around 86% of them seen just once. The CDR3 length is 16 residues. With 4 bases clipped from V and 1 base from J, the junction kept 3 bases outside the gene matches. Germline CDR1 reads SGHNT; CDR2 reads YYREEE (reference sequence). The sequencing sample was made of peripheral blood. The chain carries TRBV5-4 and TRBJ2-5; the match to TRBD2 covers 14 bases. This sequence originates from a man aged 50-60 years with active or convalescent COVID-19. The CDR3 is CASSLGLAGAQETQYF. The CDR3 coding sequence is TGTGCCAGCAGCCTGGGACTAGCGGGGGCCCAAGAGACCCAGTACTTC.